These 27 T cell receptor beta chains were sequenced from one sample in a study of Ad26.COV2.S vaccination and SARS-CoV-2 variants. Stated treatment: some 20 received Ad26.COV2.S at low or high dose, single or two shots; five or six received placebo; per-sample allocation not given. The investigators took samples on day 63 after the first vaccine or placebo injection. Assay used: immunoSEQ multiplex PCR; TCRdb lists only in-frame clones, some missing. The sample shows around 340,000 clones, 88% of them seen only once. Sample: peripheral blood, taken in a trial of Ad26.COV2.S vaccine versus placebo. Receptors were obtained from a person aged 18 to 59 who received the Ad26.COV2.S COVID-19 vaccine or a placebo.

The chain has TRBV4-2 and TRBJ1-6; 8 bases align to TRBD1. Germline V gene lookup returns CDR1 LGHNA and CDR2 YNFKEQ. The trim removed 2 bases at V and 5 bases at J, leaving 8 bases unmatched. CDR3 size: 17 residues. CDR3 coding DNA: TGTGCCAGCAGCCAAACCGGGGACAGGATCAATAATTCACCCCTCCACTTT. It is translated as CASSQTGDRINNSPLHF.

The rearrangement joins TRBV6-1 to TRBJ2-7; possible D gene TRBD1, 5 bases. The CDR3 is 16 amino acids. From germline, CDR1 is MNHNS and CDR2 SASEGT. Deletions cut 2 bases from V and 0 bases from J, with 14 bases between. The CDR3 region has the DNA TGTGCCAGCAGTGAAATGGTCACAGGTTACTCCTACGAGCAGTACTTC. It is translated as CASSEMVTGYSYEQYF.

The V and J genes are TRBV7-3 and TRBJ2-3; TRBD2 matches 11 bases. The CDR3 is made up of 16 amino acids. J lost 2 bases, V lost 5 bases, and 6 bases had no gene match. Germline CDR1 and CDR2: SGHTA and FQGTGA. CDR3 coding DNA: TGTGCCAGCAGCCGACCTAGCGGGGGGTCCACAGATACGCAGTATTTT. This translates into CASSRPSGGSTDTQYF.

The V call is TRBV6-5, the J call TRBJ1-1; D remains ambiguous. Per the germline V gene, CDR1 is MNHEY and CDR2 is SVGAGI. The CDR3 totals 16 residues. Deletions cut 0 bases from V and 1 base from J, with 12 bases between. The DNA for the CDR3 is TGTGCCAGCAGTTACTCGTTGGCACCACGGAACACTGAAGCTTTCTTT. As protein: CASSYSLAPRNTEAFF.

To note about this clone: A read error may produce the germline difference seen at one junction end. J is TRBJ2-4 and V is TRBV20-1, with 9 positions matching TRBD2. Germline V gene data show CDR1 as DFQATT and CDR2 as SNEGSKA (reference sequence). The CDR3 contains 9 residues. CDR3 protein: CSAGIAGDF. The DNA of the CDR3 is TGCAGTGCTGGTATAGCGGGAGACTTC.

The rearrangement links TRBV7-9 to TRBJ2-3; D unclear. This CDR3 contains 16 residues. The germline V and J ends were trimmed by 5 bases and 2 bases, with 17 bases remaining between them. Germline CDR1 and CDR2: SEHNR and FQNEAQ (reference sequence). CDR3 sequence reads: CASSPKARLPTDTQYF. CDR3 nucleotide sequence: TGTGCCAGCAGCCCGAAGGCCAGGTTACCCACAGATACGCAGTATTTT. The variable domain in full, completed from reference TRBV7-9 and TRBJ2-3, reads DTGVSQNPRHKITKRGQNVTFRCDPISEHNRLYWYRQTLGQGPEFLTYFQNEAQLEKSRLLSDRFSAERPKGSFSTLEIQRTEQGDSAMYLCASSPKARLPTDTQYFGPGTRLTVL.

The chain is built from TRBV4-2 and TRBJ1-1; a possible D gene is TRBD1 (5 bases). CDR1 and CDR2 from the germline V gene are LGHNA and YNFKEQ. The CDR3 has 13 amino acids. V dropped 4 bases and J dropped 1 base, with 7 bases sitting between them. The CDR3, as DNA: TGTGCCAGCAGCCCTACAGGGAACACTGAAGCTTTCTTT. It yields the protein CASSPTGNTEAFF.

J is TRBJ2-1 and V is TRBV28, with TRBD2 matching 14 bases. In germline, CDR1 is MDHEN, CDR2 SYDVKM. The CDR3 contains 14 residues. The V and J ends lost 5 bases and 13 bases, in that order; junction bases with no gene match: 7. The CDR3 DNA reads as TGTGCCAGCAGTCCCCCGGGACTAGCGGGGGCTCAGTTCTTC. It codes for CASSPPGLAGAQFF.

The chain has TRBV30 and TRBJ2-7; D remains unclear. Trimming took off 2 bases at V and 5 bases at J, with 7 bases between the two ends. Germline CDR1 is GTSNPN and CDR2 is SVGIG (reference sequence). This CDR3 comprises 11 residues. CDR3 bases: TGTGCCTGGAGTAGTGGGGACGAGCAGTACTTC. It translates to CAWSSGDEQYF.

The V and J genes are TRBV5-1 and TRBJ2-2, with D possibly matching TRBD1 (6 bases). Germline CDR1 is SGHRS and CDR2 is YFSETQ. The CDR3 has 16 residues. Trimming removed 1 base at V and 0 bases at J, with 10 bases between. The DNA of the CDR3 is TGCGCCAGCAGCTTGTTTCAGGGGACGAACACCGGGGAGCTGTTTTTT. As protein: CASSLFQGTNTGELFF.

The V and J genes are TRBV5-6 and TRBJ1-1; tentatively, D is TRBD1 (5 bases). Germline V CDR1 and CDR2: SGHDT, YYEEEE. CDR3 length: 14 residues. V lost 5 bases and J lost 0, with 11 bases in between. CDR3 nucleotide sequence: TGTGCCAGCAGTCTCCCGACAGTGAACACTGAAGCTTTCTTT. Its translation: CASSLPTVNTEAFF.

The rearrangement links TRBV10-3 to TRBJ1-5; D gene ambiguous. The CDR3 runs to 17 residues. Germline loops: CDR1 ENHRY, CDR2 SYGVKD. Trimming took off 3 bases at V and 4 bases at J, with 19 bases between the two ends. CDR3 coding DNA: TGTGCCATCAGTGAATCGCGTGGCAGGACTCTTAATCAGCCCCAGCATTTT. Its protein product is CAISESRGRTLNQPQHF.

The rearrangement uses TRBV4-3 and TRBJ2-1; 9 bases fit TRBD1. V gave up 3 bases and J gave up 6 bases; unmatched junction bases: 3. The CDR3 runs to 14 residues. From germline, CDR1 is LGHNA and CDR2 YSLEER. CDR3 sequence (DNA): TGCGCCAGCAGCCAGCCGGGACAGGGCAATGAGCAGTTCTTC. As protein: CASSQPGQGNEQFF.

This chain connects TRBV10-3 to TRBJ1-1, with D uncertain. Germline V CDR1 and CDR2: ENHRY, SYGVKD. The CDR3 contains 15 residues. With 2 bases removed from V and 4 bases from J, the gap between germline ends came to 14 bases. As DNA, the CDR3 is TGTGCCATCAGTGAGCCTCGTTCCCGGGCCACTGAAGCTTTCTTT. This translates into CAISEPRSRATEAFF.

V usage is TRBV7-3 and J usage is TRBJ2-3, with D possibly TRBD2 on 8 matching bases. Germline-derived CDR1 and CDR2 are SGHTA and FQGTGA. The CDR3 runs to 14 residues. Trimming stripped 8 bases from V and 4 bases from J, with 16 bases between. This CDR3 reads CASREGAMSDTQYF. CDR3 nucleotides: TGTGCCAGCCGGGAGGGGGCAATGTCAGATACGCAGTATTTT.

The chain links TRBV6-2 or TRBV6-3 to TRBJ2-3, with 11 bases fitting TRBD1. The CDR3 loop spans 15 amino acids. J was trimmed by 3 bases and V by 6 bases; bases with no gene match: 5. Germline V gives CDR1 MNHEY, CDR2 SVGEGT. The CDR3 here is CASSRGQGATDTQYF. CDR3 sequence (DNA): TGTGCCAGCAGCCGCGGACAGGGGGCTACAGATACGCAGTATTTT.

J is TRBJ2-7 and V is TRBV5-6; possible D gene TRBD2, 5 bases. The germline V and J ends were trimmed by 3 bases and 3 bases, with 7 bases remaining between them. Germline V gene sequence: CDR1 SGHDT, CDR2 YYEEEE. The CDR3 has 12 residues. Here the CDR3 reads CASSWENYEQYF. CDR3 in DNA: TGTGCCAGCAGCTGGGAGAACTACGAGCAGTACTTC.

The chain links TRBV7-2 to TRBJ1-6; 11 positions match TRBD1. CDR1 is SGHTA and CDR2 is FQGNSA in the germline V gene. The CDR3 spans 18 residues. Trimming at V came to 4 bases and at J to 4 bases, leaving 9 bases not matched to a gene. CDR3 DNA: TGTGCCAGCAGCTCCCTTGGACAGGGGGCTTCTTATAATTCACCCCTCCACTTT. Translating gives CASSSLGQGASYNSPLHF.

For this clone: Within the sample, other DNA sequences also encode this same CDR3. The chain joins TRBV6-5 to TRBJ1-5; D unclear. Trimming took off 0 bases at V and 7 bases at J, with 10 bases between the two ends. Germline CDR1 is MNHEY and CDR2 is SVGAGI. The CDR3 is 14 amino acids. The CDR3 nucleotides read TGTGCCAGCAGTTACTCCCGCGGAGAACAGCCCCAGCATTTT. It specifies CASSYSRGEQPQHF.

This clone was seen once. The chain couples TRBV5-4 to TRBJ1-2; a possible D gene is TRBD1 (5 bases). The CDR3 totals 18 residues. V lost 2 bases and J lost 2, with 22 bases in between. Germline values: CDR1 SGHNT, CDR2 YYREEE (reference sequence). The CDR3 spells CASSLGDLRRGRNYGYTF. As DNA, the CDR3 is TGTGCCAGCAGCTTAGGGGATTTGAGGAGAGGCCGAAACTATGGCTACACCTTC.

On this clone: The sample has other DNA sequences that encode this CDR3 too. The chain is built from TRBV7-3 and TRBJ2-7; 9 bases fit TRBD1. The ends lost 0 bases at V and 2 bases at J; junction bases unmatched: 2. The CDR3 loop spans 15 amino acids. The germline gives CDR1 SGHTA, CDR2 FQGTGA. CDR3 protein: CASSLTGTGTYEQYF. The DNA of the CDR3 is TGTGCCAGCAGCTTAACCGGGACAGGGACCTACGAGCAGTACTTC.

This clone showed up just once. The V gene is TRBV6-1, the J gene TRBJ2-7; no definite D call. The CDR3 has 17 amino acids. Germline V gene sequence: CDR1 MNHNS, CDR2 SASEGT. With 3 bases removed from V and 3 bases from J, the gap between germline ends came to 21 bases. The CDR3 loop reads CASSDGGIAKFDYEQYF. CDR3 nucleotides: TGTGCCAGCAGTGATGGTGGAATTGCTAAATTCGACTACGAGCAGTACTTC.

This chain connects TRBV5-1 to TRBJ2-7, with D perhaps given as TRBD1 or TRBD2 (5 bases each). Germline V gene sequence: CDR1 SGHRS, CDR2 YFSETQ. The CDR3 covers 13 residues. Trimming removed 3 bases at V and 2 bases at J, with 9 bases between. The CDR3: CASSWDGPYEQYF. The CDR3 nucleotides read TGCGCCAGCAGCTGGGACGGACCCTACGAGCAGTACTTC.

The CDR3 spells CASSGLGLNSNTGELFF. In DNA form, the CDR3 reads TGTGCCAGCAGTGGCCTAGGGTTGAACTCGAACACCGGGGAGCTGTTTTTT. The rearrangement uses TRBV2 and TRBJ2-2, with D unresolved. The CDR3 is made up of 17 amino acids. Between the trimmed V and J ends, which lost 4 bases and 0 bases, there was a span of 15 bases. Per germline, CDR1 SNHLY and CDR2 FYNNEI. Variable domain in full (rest from reference TRBV2 and TRBJ2-2): EPEVTQTPSHQVTQMGQEVILRCVPISNHLYFYWYRQILGQKVEFLVSFYNNEISEKSEIFDDQFSVERPDGSNFTLKIRSTKLEDSAMYFCASSGLGLNSNTGELFFGEGSRLTVL.

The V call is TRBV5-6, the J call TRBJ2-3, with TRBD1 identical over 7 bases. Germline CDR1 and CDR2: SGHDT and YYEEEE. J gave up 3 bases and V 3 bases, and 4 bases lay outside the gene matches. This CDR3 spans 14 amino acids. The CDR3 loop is CASSSEQGTDTQYF. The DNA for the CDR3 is TGTGCCAGCAGCTCGGAACAGGGGACAGATACGCAGTATTTT.

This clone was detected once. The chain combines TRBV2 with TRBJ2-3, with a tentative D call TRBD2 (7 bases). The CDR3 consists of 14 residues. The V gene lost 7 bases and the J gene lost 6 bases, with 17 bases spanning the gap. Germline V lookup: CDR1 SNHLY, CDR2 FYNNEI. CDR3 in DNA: TGTGCCAGCACTCCGAGAGGGGGGGAGGATACGCAGTATTTT. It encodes CASTPRGGEDTQYF.

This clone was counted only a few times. In DNA, the CDR3 is TGCGCCAGCAGCTTTAATGGTCAGGGAGGCACTGAAGCTTTCTTT. Its protein is CASSFNGQGGTEAFF. V usage is TRBV5-1 and J usage is TRBJ1-1; a weak D match, TRBD1 (5 bases). This CDR3 spans 15 amino acids. Looked up from germline, CDR1 is SGHRS and CDR2 is YFSETQ. V was trimmed by 2 bases and J by 4 bases, leaving 15 bases between them.